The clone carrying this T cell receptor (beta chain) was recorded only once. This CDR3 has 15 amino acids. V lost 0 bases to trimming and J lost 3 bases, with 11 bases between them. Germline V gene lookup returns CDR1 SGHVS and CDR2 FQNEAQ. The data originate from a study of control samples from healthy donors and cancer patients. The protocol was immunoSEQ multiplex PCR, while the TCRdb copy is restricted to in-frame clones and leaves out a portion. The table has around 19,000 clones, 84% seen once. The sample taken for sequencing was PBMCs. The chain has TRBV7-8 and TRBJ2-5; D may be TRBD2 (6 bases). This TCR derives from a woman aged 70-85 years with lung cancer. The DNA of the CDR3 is TGTGCCAGCAGCTTAGCGGGAGGCAGGGAAGAGACCCAGTACTTC. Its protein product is CASSLAGGREETQYF.